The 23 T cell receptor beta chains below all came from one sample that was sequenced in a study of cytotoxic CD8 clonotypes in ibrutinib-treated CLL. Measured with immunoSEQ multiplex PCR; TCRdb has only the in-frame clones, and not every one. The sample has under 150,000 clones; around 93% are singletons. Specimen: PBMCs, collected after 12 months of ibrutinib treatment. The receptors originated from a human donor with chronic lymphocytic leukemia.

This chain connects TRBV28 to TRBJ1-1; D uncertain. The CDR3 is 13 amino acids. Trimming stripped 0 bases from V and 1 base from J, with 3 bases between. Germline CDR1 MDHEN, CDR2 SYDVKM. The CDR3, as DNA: TGTGCCAGCAGTTTATGGGCGAACACTGAAGCTTTCTTT. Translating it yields CASSLWANTEAFF.

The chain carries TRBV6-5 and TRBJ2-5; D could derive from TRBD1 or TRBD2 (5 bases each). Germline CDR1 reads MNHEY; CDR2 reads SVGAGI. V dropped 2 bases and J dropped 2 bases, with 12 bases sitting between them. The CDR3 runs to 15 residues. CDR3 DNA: TGTGCCAGCAGTTACCTAGGGACGGTACAAGAGACCCAGTACTTC. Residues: CASSYLGTVQETQYF.

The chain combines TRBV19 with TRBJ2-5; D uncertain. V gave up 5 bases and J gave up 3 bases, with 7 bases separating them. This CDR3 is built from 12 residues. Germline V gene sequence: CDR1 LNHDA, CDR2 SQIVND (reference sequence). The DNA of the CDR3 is TGTGCCAGTAGTTCGCCTAAAGAGACCCAGTACTTC. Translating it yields CASSSPKETQYF.

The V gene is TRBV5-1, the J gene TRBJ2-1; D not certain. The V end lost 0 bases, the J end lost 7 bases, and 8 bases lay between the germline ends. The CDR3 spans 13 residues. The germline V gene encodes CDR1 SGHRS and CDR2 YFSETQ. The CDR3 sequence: CASSLGPTNEQFF. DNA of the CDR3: TGCGCCAGCAGCTTGGGGCCGACAAATGAGCAGTTCTTC.

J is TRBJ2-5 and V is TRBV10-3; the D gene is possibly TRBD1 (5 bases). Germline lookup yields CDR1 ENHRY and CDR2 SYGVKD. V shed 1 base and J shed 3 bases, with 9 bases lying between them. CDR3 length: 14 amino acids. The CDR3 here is CAISELDSEETQYF. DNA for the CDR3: TGTGCCATCAGTGAGTTAGACAGCGAAGAGACCCAGTACTTC.

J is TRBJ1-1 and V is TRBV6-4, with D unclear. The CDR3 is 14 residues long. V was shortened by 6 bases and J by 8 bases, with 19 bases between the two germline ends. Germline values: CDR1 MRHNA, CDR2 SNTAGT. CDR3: CASRDTFGVAEAFF. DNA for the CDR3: TGTGCCAGCAGAGACACGTTCGGGGTCGCGGAAGCTTTCTTT.

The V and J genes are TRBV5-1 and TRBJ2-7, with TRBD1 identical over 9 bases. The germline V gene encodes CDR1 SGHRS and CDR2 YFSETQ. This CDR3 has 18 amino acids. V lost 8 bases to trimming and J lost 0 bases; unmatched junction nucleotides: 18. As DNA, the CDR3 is TGCGCCAGGACCCCTCTACCGGGACAGGGAACGAGCTCCTACGAGCAGTACTTC. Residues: CARTPLPGQGTSSYEQYF.

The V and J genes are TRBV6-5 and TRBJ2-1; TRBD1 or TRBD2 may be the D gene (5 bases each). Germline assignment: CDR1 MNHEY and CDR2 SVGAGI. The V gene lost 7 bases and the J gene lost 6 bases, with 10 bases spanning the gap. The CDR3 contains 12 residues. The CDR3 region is CASKDGGNEQFF. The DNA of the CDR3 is TGTGCCAGCAAGGATGGGGGCAATGAGCAGTTCTTC.

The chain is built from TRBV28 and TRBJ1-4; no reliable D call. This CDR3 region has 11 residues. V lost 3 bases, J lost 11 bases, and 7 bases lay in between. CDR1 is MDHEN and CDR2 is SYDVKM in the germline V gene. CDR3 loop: CASSLEKKLFF. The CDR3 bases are TGTGCCAGCAGTTTGGAAAAGAAACTGTTTTTT.

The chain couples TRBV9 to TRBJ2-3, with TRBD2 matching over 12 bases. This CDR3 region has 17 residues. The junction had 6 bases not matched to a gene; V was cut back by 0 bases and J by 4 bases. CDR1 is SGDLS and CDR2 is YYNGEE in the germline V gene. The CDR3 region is CASSVGLAGGLADTQYF. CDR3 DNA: TGTGCCAGCAGCGTAGGGCTAGCGGGAGGGTTAGCAGATACGCAGTATTTT.

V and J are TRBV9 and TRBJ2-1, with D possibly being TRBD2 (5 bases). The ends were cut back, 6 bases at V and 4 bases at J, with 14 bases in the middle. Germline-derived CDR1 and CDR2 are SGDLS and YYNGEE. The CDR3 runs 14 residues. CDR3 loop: CASKPSGIYNEQFF. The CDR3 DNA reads TGTGCCAGCAAGCCCTCCGGGATTTACAATGAGCAGTTCTTC.

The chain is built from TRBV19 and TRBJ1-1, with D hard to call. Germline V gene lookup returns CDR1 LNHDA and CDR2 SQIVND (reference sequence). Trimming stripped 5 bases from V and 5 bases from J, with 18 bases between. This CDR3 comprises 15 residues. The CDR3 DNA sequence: TGTGCCAGTAGTCTTCTAAGGGCGGGGAAAACTGAAGCTTTCTTT. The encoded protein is CASSLLRAGKTEAFF.

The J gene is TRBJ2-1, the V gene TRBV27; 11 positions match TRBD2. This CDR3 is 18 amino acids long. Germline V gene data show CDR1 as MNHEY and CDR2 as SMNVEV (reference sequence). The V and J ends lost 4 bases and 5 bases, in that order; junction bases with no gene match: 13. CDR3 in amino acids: CASSSRLAGPIMNNEQFF. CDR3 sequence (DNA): TGTGCCAGCAGTTCCCGACTAGCGGGACCTATTATGAACAATGAGCAGTTCTTC.

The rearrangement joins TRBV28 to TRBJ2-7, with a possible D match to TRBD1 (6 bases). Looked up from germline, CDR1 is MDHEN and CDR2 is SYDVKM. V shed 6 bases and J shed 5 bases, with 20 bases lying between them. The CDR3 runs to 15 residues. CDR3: CASSPPGQGFHEQYF. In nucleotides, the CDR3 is TGTGCCAGCAGCCCGCCCGGGCAGGGGTTCCACGAGCAGTACTTC.

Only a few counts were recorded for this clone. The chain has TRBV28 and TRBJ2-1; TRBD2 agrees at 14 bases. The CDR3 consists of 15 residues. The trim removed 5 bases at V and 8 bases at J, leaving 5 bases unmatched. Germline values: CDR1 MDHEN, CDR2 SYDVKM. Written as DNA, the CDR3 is TGTGCCAGCAGTATGGGACTAGCGGGAGTTGATGAGCAGTTCTTC. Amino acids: CASSMGLAGVDEQFF.

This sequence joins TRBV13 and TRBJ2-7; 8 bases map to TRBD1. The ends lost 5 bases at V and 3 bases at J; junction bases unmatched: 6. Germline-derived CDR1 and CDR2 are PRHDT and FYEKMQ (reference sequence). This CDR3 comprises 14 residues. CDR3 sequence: CASSGTTGVYEQYF. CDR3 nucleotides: TGTGCCAGCAGCGGGACGACAGGGGTCTACGAGCAGTACTTC.

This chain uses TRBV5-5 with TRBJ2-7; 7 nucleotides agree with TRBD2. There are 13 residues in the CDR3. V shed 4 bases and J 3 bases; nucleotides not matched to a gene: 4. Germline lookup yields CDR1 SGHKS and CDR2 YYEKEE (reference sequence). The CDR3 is CASSLSGNYEQYF. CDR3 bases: TGTGCCAGCAGCCTCAGCGGGAACTACGAGCAGTACTTC. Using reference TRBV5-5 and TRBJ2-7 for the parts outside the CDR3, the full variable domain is DAGVTQSPTHLIKTRGQQVTLRCSPISGHKSVSWYQQVLGQGPQFIFQYYEKEERGRGNFPDRFSARQFPNYSSELNVNALLLGDSALYLCASSLSGNYEQYFGPGTRLTVT.

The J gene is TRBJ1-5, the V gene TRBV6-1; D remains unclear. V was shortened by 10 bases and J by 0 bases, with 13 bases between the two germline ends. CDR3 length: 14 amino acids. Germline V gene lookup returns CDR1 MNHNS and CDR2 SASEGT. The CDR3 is CATIPDYSNQPQHF. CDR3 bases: TGTGCCACCATCCCGGACTATAGCAATCAGCCCCAGCATTTT.

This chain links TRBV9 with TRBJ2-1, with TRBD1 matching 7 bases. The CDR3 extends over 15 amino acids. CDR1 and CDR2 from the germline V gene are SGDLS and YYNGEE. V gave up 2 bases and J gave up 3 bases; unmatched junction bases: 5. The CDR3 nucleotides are TGTGCCAGCAGCGTCCGGGACAGAGACTACAATGAGCAGTTCTTC. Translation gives CASSVRDRDYNEQFF.

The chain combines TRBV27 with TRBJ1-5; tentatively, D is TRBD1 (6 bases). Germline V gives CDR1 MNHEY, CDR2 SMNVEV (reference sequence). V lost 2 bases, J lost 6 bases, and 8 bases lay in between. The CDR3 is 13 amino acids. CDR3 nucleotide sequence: TGTGCCAGCAGTTTAGGGGGGGCTCAGCCCCAGCATTTT. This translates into CASSLGGAQPQHF.

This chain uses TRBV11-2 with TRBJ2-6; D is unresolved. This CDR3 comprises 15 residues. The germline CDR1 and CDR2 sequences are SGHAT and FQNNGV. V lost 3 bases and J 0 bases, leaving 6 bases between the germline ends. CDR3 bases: TGTGCCAGCAGCTTTAGCAACTCTGGGGCCAACGTCCTGACTTTC. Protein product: CASSFSNSGANVLTF.

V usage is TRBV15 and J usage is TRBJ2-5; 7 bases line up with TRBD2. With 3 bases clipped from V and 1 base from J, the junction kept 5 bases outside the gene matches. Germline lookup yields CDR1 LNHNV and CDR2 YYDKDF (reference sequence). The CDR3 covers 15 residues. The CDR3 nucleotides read TGTGCCACCAGCAGTGGGGGACTACCCCAAGAGACCCAGTACTTC. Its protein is CATSSGGLPQETQYF.

The CDR3 DNA sequence: TGTGCCAGCTCACCTAGCGGAAGCAATCAGCCCCAGCATTTT. The encoded protein is CASSPSGSNQPQHF. V and J are TRBV18 and TRBJ1-5; D not resolved. Germline lookup yields CDR1 KGHSH and CDR2 LQKENI. This CDR3 is built from 14 residues. V was clipped by 3 bases and J by 1 base, with 7 bases between them.